The 12 T cell receptor beta chains below come from one sample, sequenced in a study of T cell responses to AZD1222 COVID-19 vaccine (dated by TCRdb to the early 2020s). Per the publication, the time point label means: baseline before first vaccination. To prepare the library, the immunoSEQ multiplex PCR assay was applied. The source is immuneACCESS, and TCRdb retained only in-frame sequences with V and J called. Part of the clones is not carried over; for the studies checked, unresolved V genes explain less than half of this, and the remainder is unexplained. The sample profile shows approximately 190,000 clones; approximately 91% of them were found once. The ten largest make up nearly 1% of the sample. The sequences come from peripheral blood, collected on day 0 of AZD1222 vaccination. These receptors were obtained from an adult in good health.

The genes are TRBV28 and TRBJ1-2, with D possibly matching TRBD1 (5 bases). V dropped 3 bases and J dropped 7 bases, with 12 bases sitting between them. Looked up from germline, CDR1 is MDHEN and CDR2 is SYDVKM. The CDR3 loop spans 13 amino acids. The CDR3, as DNA: TGTGCCAGCAGTTTTTCCCAGGGACGTGGCTACACCTTC. It translates to CASSFSQGRGYTF.

This chain connects TRBV4-3 to TRBJ2-3; D might be TRBD1 (6 bases). Germline V gene data show CDR1 as LGHNA and CDR2 as YSLEER. The CDR3 sequence is 17 residues long. V was trimmed by 0 bases and J by 1 base, leaving 14 bases between them. The CDR3 sequence: CASSQDVIGGGTDTQYF. DNA for the CDR3: TGCGCCAGCAGCCAAGACGTTATAGGGGGAGGCACAGATACGCAGTATTTT.

The chain recombines TRBV27 with TRBJ2-7, with TRBD1 matching over 7 bases. V lost 6 bases to trimming and J lost 4 bases; unmatched junction nucleotides: 9. Germline assignment: CDR1 MNHEY and CDR2 SMNVEV (reference sequence). The CDR3 runs 14 residues. The CDR3 bases are TGTGCCAGCAGCCCGGTACAGGGGTGGTACGAGCAGTACTTC. It encodes CASSPVQGWYEQYF.

The chain recombines TRBV6-6 with TRBJ1-2, with D uncertain. Trimming cost V 0 bases and J 1 base, with 9 bases left between them. Germline CDR1 MNHNY, CDR2 SVGAGI (reference sequence). CDR3 size: 15 residues. The CDR3 sequence is CASSYSETVNYGYTF. Here the CDR3 DNA reads TGTGCCAGCAGTTACTCGGAAACAGTTAACTATGGCTACACCTTC.

The genes are TRBV18 and TRBJ2-7; maybe TRBD2 (6 bases). In germline, CDR1 is KGHSH, CDR2 LQKENI. Trimming took off 2 bases at V and 0 bases at J, with 14 bases between the two ends. The CDR3 is made up of 16 amino acids. The CDR3: CASSPVLSGYSYEQYF. In nucleotides, the CDR3 is TGTGCCAGCTCACCAGTGCTCAGCGGGTACTCCTACGAGCAGTACTTC.

As to this clone: One end of the junction varies from germline; a read error may be responsible. The V and J genes are TRBV10-2 and TRBJ2-7; D remains unclear. The germline V gene encodes CDR1 WSHSY and CDR2 SAAADI. The CDR3 has 14 residues. CDR3 residues: CASSEPTTSHEQYF. The CDR3 DNA reads TGCGCCAGCAGTGAGCCTACGACCTCCCACGAGCAGTACTTC.

The CDR3 region is CASSIGPGATYEQYF. The DNA of the CDR3 is TGTGCCAGTAGTATTGGTCCAGGAGCGACCTACGAGCAGTACTTC. J is TRBJ2-7 and V is TRBV19; D unresolved. The CDR3 sequence is 15 residues long. Trimming took off 3 bases at V and 2 bases at J, with 14 bases between the two ends. The germline gives CDR1 LNHDA, CDR2 SQIVND (reference sequence).

J is TRBJ2-3 and V is TRBV27; TRBD1 is a possible D gene (6 bases). The CDR3 is made up of 16 amino acids. V lost 0 bases and J 2 bases, leaving 12 bases between the germline ends. Per germline, CDR1 MNHEY and CDR2 SMNVEV (reference sequence). CDR3 sequence: CASSLSWDKITDTQYF. The CDR3 coding sequence is TGTGCCAGCAGTTTATCCTGGGACAAAATCACAGATACGCAGTATTTT.

This clone was found a few times. The rearrangement joins TRBV7-2 to TRBJ1-1, with a tentative D call TRBD1 (5 bases). Trimming took 4 bases from V and 4 from J, leaving 10 bases between them. The CDR3 has 13 residues. Germline CDR1 reads SGHTA; CDR2 reads FQGNSA. The CDR3 bases are TGTGCCAGCAGCTCTGGGGCCAGCACTGAAGCTTTCTTT. Translation: CASSSGASTEAFF.

This clone was detected only a few times. The chain uses TRBV3-1 (or the pseudogene TRBV3-2) and TRBJ2-1; 8 positions match TRBD1. Germline trimming cut 1 base from V and 9 bases from J; bases unmatched to any gene: 11. Germline CDR1 and CDR2: LGHDT and YNNKEL (reference sequence). There are 16 residues in the CDR3. CDR3 sequence (DNA): TGTGCCAGCAGCCAAGCCGGACAGGGAGCATGGGGTGAGCAGTTCTTC. It specifies CASSQAGQGAWGEQFF.

The chain has TRBV9 and TRBJ1-2, with D perhaps matching TRBD1 (5 bases). V was cut by 3 bases and J by 5 bases, with 23 bases left in between. This CDR3 region has 17 residues. The germline gives CDR1 SGDLS, CDR2 YYNGEE. The CDR3 DNA reads as TGTGCCAGCAGCGCACAGCCGGGACCCGGGGTTTCATATGGCTACACCTTC. It translates to CASSAQPGPGVSYGYTF.

This clone was observed a single time. This chain connects TRBV7-9 to TRBJ2-7; 11 positions match TRBD2. The V segment lost 4 bases and the J segment 3 bases; nucleotides outside the gene matches: 2. This CDR3 is 14 amino acids long. The germline CDR1 and CDR2 sequences are SEHNR and FQNEAQ (reference sequence). The CDR3 DNA reads TGTGCCAGCAGCTACACTAGCGGGGGCTACGAGCAGTACTTC. It yields the protein CASSYTSGGYEQYF.